Below, 15 T cell receptor beta chains from the same sample are listed, as sequenced in a study of blood T cell repertoires in COVID-19. Assay used: immunoSEQ multiplex PCR; TCRdb lists only in-frame clones, some missing. The data show hundreds of thousands of clones, around 84% seen once. The sample consisted of PBMCs or T cells enriched from blood (not recorded which). The receptors derive from a man in his forties who had recovered from COVID-19.

The chain recombines TRBV3-1 (or the pseudogene TRBV3-2) with TRBJ2-1; maybe TRBD2 (5 bases). The CDR3 consists of 14 residues. Germline CDR1 reads LGHDT; CDR2 reads YNNKEL (reference sequence). Trimming pared 5 bases from V and 0 bases from J, leaving 8 bases between. The CDR3 loop reads CASSSSSSYNEQFF. As DNA, the CDR3 is TGTGCCAGCAGCTCTAGCTCCTCCTACAATGAGCAGTTCTTC.

The genes are TRBV9 and TRBJ1-2; 12 bases match TRBD1. Germline CDR1 reads SGDLS; CDR2 reads YYNGEE. V was pared by 2 bases and J by 3 bases, with 5 bases of the junction left unmatched. There are 16 residues in the CDR3. CDR3 coding DNA: TGTGCCAGCAGCGTGTCCGGGACAGGGGGCTACTATGGCTACACCTTC. Translated, it gives CASSVSGTGGYYGYTF.

J is TRBJ2-7 and V is TRBV10-3; a weak D match, TRBD2 (6 bases). This CDR3 comprises 14 residues. CDR1 and CDR2 from the germline V gene are ENHRY and SYGVKD. Trimming removed 6 bases from V and 6 bases from J, with 18 bases in between. CDR3 in DNA: TGTGCCATCAGCCCCTCGGATTTGGGGGGCGAGCAGTACTTC. Protein: CAISPSDLGGEQYF.

The chain joins TRBV28 to TRBJ2-7; TRBD2 aligns across 11 bases. Germline V CDR1 and CDR2: MDHEN, SYDVKM. V trimming: 5 bases; J trimming: 2 bases; junction bases outside the gene matches: 5. CDR3 size: 15 residues. The CDR3 nucleotides read TGTGCCAGCAGTCCAGGGACTAGCGGCACCTACGAGCAGTACTTC. Its protein product is CASSPGTSGTYEQYF.

The J gene is TRBJ1-3, the V gene TRBV5-5; D unclear. V was trimmed by 1 base and J by 2 bases, leaving 13 bases between them. The CDR3 totals 16 residues. Looked up from germline, CDR1 is SGHKS and CDR2 is YYEKEE (reference sequence). The CDR3 sequence: CASSLWQARTGNTIYF. The CDR3, as DNA: TGTGCCAGCAGCTTGTGGCAGGCACGGACTGGAAACACCATATATTTT.

This clone was recorded only once. The CDR3 loop reads CASSLGRDNHEQYF. CDR3 nucleotides: TGCGCCAGCAGCTTGGGCCGGGACAACCACGAGCAGTACTTC. This chain connects TRBV5-1 to TRBJ2-7, with a tentative D call TRBD1 (6 bases). V was pared by 0 bases and J by 5 bases, with 12 bases between. The CDR3 is made up of 14 amino acids. In germline, CDR1 is SGHRS, CDR2 YFSETQ.

This chain joins TRBV3-1 (or the pseudogene TRBV3-2) and TRBJ1-1, with TRBD1 matching 8 bases. Trimming at V came to 1 base and at J to 8 bases, leaving 0 bases not matched to a gene. The germline CDR1 and CDR2 sequences are LGHDT and YNNKEL (reference sequence). CDR3 length: 12 residues. The CDR3 sequence is CASSQGDREAFF. The CDR3 DNA reads TGTGCCAGCAGCCAAGGGGACAGGGAAGCTTTCTTT.

This chain links TRBV4-3 with TRBJ1-5; D perhaps matches TRBD1 (5 bases). CDR3 size: 16 residues. Trimming removed 0 bases from V and 6 bases from J, with 15 bases in between. Germline V CDR1 and CDR2: LGHNA, YSLEER. The CDR3 nucleotides read TGCGCCAGCAGCCAAGATCTGGGGGGAGTTGGTCAGCCCCAGCATTTT. Translated: CASSQDLGGVGQPQHF.

V is TRBV29-1 and J is TRBJ2-3, with D possibly TRBD2 on 7 matching bases. This CDR3 is 14 amino acids long. Germline loops: CDR1 SQVTM, CDR2 ANQGSEA. Written as DNA, the CDR3 is TGCATGAGTACGGGGGGCATGGGGACAGATACGCAGTATTTT. Amino acids: CMSTGGMGTDTQYF.

This clone was found many times. The rearrangement links TRBV19 to TRBJ1-6; D remains unclear. V lost 6 bases and J lost 0, with 12 bases in between. Per the germline V gene, CDR1 is LNHDA and CDR2 is SQIVND (reference sequence). The length of the CDR3 is 16 residues. The DNA of the CDR3 is TGTGCCAGTAGCGGGATTGCGGCCTCCTATAATTCACCCCTCCACTTT. The encoded protein is CASSGIAASYNSPLHF.

The chain has TRBV6-2 or TRBV6-3 and TRBJ2-7; TRBD1 is a possible D gene (5 bases). The CDR3 has 15 residues. Germline V CDR1 and CDR2: MNHEY, SVGEGT. Trimming cost V 0 bases and J 5 bases, with 14 bases left between them. The CDR3 DNA is TGTGCCAGCAGTTACTCGATCGGCAGGGCCAACGAGCAGTACTTC. Translation: CASSYSIGRANEQYF.

The chain recombines TRBV7-2 with TRBJ1-3; TRBD1 agrees at 7 bases. This CDR3 is 15 amino acids long. Germline V gene data show CDR1 as SGHTA and CDR2 as FQGNSA. V shed 4 bases and J 1 base; nucleotides not matched to a gene: 4. For the CDR3, the DNA is TGTGCCAGCAGCTCAGGACAGGCTTCTGGAAACACCATATATTTT. Translating it yields CASSSGQASGNTIYF. The full variable domain, its missing parts supplied by reference TRBV7-2 and TRBJ1-3, is GAGVSQSPSNKVTEKGKDVELRCDPISGHTALYWYRQSLGQGLEFLIYFQGNSAPDKSGLPSDRFSAERTGGSVSTLTIQRTQQEDSAVYLCASSSGQASGNTIYFGEGSWLTVV.

The V and J genes are TRBV6-5 and TRBJ1-2; no reliable D call. CDR1 and CDR2 from the germline V gene are MNHEY and SVGAGI. The CDR3 runs 14 residues. Trimming took off 5 bases at V and 4 bases at J, with 14 bases between the two ends. Here the CDR3 reads CASSPNPGSYGYTF. CDR3 nucleotide sequence: TGTGCCAGCAGTCCTAACCCGGGAAGCTATGGCTACACCTTC.

This clone was seen a few times. The chain has TRBV30 and TRBJ2-7; 13 bases fit TRBD2. This CDR3 comprises 13 residues. The germline V gene has CDR1 GTSNPN and CDR2 SVGIG (reference sequence). V gave up 0 bases and J gave up 7 bases; unmatched junction bases: 0. The CDR3 here is CAWSVLAGGEQYF. In DNA, the CDR3 is TGTGCCTGGAGTGTACTAGCGGGGGGGGAGCAGTACTTC.

This clone was detected only once. The chain uses TRBV2 and TRBJ1-4, with TRBD1 matching 7 bases. The CDR3 extends over 14 amino acids. The V segment lost 7 bases and the J segment 2 bases; nucleotides outside the gene matches: 4. Germline CDR1 SNHLY, CDR2 FYNNEI. In DNA form, the CDR3 reads TGTGCCAGCAACAGGGGACACACTAATGAAAAACTGTTTTTT. It yields the protein CASNRGHTNEKLFF.